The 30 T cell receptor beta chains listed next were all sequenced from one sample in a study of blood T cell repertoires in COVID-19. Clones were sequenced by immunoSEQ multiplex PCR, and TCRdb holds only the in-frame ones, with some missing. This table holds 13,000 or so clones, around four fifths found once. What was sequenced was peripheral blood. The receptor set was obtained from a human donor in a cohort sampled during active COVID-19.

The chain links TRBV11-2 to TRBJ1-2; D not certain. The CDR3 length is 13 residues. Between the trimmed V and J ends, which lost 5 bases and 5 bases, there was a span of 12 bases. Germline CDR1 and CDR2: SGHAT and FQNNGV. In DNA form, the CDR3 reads TGTGCCAGCAGCCGGATGGGAGTTTATGGCTACACCTTC. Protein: CASSRMGVYGYTF.

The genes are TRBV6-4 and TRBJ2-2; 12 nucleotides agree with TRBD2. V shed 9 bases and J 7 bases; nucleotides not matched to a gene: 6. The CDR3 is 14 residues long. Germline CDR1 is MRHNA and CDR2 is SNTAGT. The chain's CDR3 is CASLAGGPGGELFF. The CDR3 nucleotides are TGTGCCAGTCTAGCGGGGGGGCCAGGCGGGGAGCTGTTTTTT.

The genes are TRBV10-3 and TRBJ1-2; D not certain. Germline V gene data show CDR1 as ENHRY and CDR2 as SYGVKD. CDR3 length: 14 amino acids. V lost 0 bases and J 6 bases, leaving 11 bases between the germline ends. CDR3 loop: CAISESAAVNGYTF. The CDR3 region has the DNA TGTGCCATCAGTGAGTCGGCCGCAGTCAATGGCTACACCTTC.

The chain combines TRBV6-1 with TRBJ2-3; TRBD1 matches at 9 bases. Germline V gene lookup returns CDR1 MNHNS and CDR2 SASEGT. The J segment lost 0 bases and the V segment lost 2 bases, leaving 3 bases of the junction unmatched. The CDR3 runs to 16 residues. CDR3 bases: TGTGCCAGCAGTGAATGGGACAGGGTTAGCACAGATACGCAGTATTTT. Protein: CASSEWDRVSTDTQYF.

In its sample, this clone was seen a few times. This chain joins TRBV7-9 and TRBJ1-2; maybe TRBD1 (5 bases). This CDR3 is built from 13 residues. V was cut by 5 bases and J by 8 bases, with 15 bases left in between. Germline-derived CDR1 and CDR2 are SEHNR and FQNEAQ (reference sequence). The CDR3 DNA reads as TGTGCCAGCAGCCCCCAGACAGCGCGGGGCTACACCTTC. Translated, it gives CASSPQTARGYTF.

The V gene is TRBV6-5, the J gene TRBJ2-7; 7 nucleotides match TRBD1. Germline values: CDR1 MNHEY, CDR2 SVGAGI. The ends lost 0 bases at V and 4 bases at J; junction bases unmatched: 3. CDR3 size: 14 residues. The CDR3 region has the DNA TGTGCCAGCAGTTACTCAGGGGGCGGGTACGAGCAGTACTTC. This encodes CASSYSGGGYEQYF.

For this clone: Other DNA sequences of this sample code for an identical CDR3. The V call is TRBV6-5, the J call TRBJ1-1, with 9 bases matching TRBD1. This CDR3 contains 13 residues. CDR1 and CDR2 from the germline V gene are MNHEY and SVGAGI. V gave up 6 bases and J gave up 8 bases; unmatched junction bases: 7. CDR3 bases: TGTGCCAGCAGCTCACAGGGGGCGGGAGAAGCTTTCTTT. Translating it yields CASSSQGAGEAFF.

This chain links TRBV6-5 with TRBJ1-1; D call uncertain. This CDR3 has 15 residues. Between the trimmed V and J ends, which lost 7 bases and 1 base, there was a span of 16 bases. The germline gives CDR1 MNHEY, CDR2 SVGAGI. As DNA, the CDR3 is TGTGCCAGCACTTTTTCGCTTGGCGGGAACACTGAAGCTTTCTTT. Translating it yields CASTFSLGGNTEAFF.

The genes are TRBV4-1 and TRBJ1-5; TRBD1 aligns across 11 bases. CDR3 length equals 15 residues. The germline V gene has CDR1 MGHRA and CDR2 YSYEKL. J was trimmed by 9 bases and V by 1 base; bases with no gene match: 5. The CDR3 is CASSQVWTGGGPQHF. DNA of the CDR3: TGCGCCAGCAGCCAAGTCTGGACAGGGGGCGGGCCCCAGCATTTT.

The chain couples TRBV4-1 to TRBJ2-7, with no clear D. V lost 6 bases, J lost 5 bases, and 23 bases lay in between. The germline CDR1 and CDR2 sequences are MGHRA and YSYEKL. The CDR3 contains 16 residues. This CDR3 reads CASSPALTGSRDEQYF. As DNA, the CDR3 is TGCGCCAGCAGTCCAGCCCTGACGGGTTCAAGAGACGAGCAGTACTTC.

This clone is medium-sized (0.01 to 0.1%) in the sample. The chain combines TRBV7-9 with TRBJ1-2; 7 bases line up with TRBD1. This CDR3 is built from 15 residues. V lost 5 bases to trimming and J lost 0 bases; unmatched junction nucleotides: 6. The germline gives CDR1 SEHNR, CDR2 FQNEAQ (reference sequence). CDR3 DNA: TGTGCCAGCAGCCCGCGGCAGGGGGCTAACTATGGCTACACCTTC. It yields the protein CASSPRQGANYGYTF.

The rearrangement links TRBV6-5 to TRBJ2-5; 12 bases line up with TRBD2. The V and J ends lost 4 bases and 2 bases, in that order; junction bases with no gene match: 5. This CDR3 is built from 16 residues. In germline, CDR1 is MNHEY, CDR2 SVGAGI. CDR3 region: CASSSRLAGDQETQYF. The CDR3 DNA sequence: TGTGCCAGCAGTTCCCGACTAGCGGGGGATCAAGAGACCCAGTACTTC.

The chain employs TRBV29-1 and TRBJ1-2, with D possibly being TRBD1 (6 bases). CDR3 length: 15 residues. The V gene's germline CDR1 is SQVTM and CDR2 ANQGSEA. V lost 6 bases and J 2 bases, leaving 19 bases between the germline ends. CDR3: CSVRLEGRGNYGYTF. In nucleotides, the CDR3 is TGCAGCGTCCGGCTCGAGGGCAGGGGCAACTATGGCTACACCTTC. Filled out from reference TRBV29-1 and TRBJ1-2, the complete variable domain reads SAVISQKPSRDICQRGTSLTIQCQVDSQVTMMFWYRQQPGQSLTLIATANQGSEATYESGFVIDKFPISRPNLTFSTLTVSNMSPEDSSIYLCSVRLEGRGNYGYTFGSGTRLTVV.

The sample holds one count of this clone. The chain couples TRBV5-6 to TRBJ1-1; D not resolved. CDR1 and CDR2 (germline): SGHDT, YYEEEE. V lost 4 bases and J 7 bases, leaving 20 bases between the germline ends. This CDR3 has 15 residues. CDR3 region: CASSRRRTSGGEAFF. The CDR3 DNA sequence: TGTGCCAGCAGCCGTCGGCGGACCTCGGGAGGTGAAGCTTTCTTT.

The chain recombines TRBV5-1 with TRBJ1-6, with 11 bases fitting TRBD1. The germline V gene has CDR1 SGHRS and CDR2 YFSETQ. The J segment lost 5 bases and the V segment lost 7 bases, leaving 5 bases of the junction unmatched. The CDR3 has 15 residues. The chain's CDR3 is CASRTGGLNNSPLHF. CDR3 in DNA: TGCGCCAGCCGGACAGGGGGCTTGAATAATTCACCCCTCCACTTT.

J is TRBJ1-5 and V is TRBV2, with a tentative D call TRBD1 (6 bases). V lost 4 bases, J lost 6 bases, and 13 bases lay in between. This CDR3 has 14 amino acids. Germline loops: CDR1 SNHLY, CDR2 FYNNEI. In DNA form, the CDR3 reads TGTGCCAGCAGTGTCGGCAGGGGATTTCAGCCCCAGCATTTT. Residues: CASSVGRGFQPQHF.

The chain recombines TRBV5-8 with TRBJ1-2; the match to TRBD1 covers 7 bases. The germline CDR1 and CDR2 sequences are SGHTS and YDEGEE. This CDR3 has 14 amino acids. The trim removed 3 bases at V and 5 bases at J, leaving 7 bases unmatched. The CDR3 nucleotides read TGTGCCAGCAGCTACACCGGGACAGATTATGGCTACACCTTC. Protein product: CASSYTGTDYGYTF.

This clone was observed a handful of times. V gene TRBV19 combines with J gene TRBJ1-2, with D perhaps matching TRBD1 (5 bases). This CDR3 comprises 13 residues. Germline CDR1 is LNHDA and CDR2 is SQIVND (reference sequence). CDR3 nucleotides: TGTGCTAGTTTGGAGGGGCCCAACTATGGCTACACCTTC. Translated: CASLEGPNYGYTF.

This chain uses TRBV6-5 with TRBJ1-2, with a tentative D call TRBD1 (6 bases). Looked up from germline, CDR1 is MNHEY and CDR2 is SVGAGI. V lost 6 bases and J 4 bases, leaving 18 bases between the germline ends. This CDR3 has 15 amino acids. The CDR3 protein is CASSPDRISPYGYTF. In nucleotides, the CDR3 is TGTGCCAGCAGCCCGGACAGAATTTCCCCCTATGGCTACACCTTC.

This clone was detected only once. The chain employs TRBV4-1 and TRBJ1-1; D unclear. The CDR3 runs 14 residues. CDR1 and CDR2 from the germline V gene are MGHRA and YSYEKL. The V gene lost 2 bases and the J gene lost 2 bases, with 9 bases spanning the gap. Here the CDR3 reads CASSQTTQNTEAFF. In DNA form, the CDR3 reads TGCGCCAGCAGCCAAACGACACAAAACACTGAAGCTTTCTTT.

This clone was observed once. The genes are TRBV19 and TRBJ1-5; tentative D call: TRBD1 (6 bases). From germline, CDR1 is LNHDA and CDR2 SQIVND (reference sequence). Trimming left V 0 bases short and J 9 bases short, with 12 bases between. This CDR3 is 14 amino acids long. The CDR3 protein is CASSIDVGGRPQHF. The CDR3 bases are TGTGCCAGTAGTATAGATGTAGGGGGTAGGCCCCAGCATTTT. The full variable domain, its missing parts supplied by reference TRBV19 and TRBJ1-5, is DGGITQSPKYLFRKEGQNVTLSCEQNLNHDAMYWYRQDPGQGLRLIYYSQIVNDFQKGDIAEGYSVSREKKESFPLTVTSAQKNPTAFYLCASSIDVGGRPQHFGDGTRLSIL.

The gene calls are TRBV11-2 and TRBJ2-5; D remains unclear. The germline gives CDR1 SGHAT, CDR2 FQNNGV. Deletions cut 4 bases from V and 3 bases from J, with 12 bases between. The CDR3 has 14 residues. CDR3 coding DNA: TGTGCCAGCAGCTCACCTGGGCGTAAAGAGACCCAGTACTTC. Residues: CASSSPGRKETQYF.

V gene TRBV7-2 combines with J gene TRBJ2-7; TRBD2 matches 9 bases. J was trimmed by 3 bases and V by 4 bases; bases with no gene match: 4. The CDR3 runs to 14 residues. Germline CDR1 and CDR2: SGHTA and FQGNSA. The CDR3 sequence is CASSSSGGFYEQYF. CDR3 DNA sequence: TGTGCCAGCAGCTCAAGCGGGGGGTTCTACGAGCAGTACTTC.

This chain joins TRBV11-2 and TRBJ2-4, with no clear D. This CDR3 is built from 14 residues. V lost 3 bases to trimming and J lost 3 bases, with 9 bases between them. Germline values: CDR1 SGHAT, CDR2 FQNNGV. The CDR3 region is CASSLNRGKNIQYF. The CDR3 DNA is TGTGCCAGCAGCTTGAATAGAGGCAAAAACATTCAGTACTTC.

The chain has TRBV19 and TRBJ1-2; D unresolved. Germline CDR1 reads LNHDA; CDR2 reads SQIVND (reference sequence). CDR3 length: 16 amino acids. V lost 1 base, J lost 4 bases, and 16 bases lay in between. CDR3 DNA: TGTGCCAGTAGTATAGTCCCAGGCGGGGAAATCTATGGCTACACCTTC. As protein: CASSIVPGGEIYGYTF.

The CDR3 nucleotides are TGTGCCAGCAGTTTAGGCTGGCAGGGTACCTCTGGCTACACCTTC. Protein sequence: CASSLGWQGTSGYTF. V and J are TRBV27 and TRBJ1-2, with a possible D match to TRBD1 (5 bases). Looked up from germline, CDR1 is MNHEY and CDR2 is SMNVEV (reference sequence). The CDR3 is made up of 15 amino acids. V was pared by 2 bases and J by 7 bases, with 17 bases between.

The CDR3 region is CATSARDQPQHF. In DNA form, the CDR3 reads TGTGCCACCTCCGCCAGGGATCAGCCCCAGCATTTT. The genes are TRBV19 and TRBJ1-5; D possibly corresponds to TRBD1 (5 bases). V lost 10 bases and J lost 5, with 12 bases in between. The CDR3 has 12 amino acids. The germline V gene has CDR1 LNHDA and CDR2 SQIVND (reference sequence).

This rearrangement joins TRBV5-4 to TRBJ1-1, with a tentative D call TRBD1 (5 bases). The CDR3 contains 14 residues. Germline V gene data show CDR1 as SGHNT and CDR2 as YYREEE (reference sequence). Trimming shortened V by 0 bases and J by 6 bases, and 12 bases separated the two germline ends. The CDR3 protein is CASSLGGPGAEAFF. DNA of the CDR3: TGTGCCAGCAGCTTGGGGGGCCCTGGGGCTGAAGCTTTCTTT.

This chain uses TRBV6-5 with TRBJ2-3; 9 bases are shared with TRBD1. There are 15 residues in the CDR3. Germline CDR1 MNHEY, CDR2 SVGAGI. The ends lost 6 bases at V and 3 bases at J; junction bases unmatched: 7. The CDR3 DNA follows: TGTGCCAGCAGACTCGGGACAGGGCGTACAGATACGCAGTATTTT. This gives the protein CASRLGTGRTDTQYF.

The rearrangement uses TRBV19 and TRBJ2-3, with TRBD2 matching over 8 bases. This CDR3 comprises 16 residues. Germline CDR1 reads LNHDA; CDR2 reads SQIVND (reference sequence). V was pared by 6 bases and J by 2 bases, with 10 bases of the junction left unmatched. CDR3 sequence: CASSVGGASATDTQYF. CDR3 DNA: TGTGCCAGTAGCGTCGGGGGGGCTAGTGCCACAGATACGCAGTATTTT.